This T cell receptor (beta chain) stems from a study of shared clonotypes between healthy human individuals. The wider study: The donor group consisted of a couple of women and three men, aged 18 to 49.

Donors, healthy HIV-negative adults, lacked recent acute infections or vaccinations. Donors, without exception, were Caucasian adults residing in Nashville, Tennessee. The authors' processing: Owing to the provision of junction-only sequences devoid of quality scores by immunoSEQ, filtering differed. Repertoires were generated with immunoSEQ multiplex PCR, while TCRdb's copy carries only in-frame clones and drops some. The DNA gave D and trimming, while V, J and clone size come from that table. This table has 110,000 or so clones, about 62% appearing once. The germline V gene has CDR1 SGHRS and CDR2 YFSETQ. V was clipped by 1 base and J by 7 bases; unmatched bases: 16. This CDR3 spans 17 amino acids.

This sequence joins TRBV5-1 and TRBJ2-7, with 8 bases aligning to TRBD2. The sample comprised memory CD8+ T cells sorted from blood. Subset meaning: CD45RO+ cells pooled with CCR7-negative TemRA cells. The clonotype originates from a woman in her 30s in good health. The CDR3 region is CASSLSAGGILLGEQYF. CDR3 nucleotides: TGCGCCAGCAGCTTGTCCGCGGGAGGAATCCTTTTGGGGGAGCAGTACTTC.